This T cell receptor beta chain came from a study of radiotherapy plus CTLA-4 blockade in lung cancer listed by TCRdb under 2018. Study-level background: Objective responses occurred in roughly 19% of enrolled patients, and less than 35% achieved disease control. What the study reported, not specific to this receptor: After treatment with radiotherapy and ipilimumab, TCR clones that came from tumors expanded in the peripheral blood. The strongest predictors of response, as reported, were early dynamic changes in blood T cell clones along with a rise in serum interferon-beta after radiation.

The CDR1 and CDR2 encoded by the germline V gene are SQVTM and ANQGSEA. A distance of 13 bases separates the germline ends of V and J, which lose 4 bases and 6 bases respectively. The CDR3 goes from the cysteine to the phenylalanine over 13 residues. Only the CDR3 DNA stays, 39 bases, in frame from base 1. The study tested focal radiation therapy combined with CTLA-4 blockade (ipilimumab) in patients with chemo-refractory metastatic non-small-cell lung cancer. The library was built by means of the immunoSEQ multiplex PCR assay. TCRdb's version of the immuneACCESS table is confined to in-frame rearrangements and falls short of the full clone set. An unresolved V gene accounts for under half of the shortfall where checked; the remainder is of unknown origin. Recorded for this sample are around 38,000 clones; roughly 85% of them occurred a single time. 20% to 25% of the sample belongs to the ten largest clones.

A note on this clone: Its antigen has not been determined. Base quality data are lacking; no much larger clone is found one base away.

The receptor was derived from a human donor with non-small cell lung cancer whose response to radiotherapy plus ipilimumab could not be evaluated. The chain links TRBV29-1 with TRBJ1-5; a confident D gene designation cannot be given. The material sequenced was peripheral blood, taken from a patient treated with radiotherapy plus ipilimumab. The DNA sequence is given as TGCAGCGTTGGGGGAGAGGCCTTTCAGCCCCAGCATTTT. Its translation is CSVGGEAFQPQHF.